The clone carrying this TCR beta chain was picked up many times. Each CDR3 protein gets one entry after TCRdb re-called the 5' RACE reads with MiXCR. The profile shows approximately 3,800 distinct CDR3 sequences, about 8% of them singletons. The data derive from a study of spatial heterogeneity in lung cancer. Time point denoted: sample taken at primary tumor resection. Researchers sequenced whole RNA taken from tumor, nontumor lung or frozen PBMC without sorting. The CDR3 is 17 residues long. Trimming cost V 0 bases and J 5 bases, with 19 bases left between them. The V gene's germline CDR1 is MNHEY and CDR2 SVGEGT.

This TCR was sampled from a female donor with early-stage non-small cell lung cancer. This specimen was PBMCs, taken at surgery. V gene TRBV6-2 or TRBV6-3 combines with J gene TRBJ1-1, with a weak D call TRBD1 (5 bases). The CDR3 DNA reads TGTGCCAGCAGTTACTCGGGGCTCAGATCCCCTCGGACTGAAGCTTTCTTT. It is translated as CASSYSGLRSPRTEAFF.